This entry concerns a single T cell receptor (beta chain). This sample stems from a study of T cell responses to AZD1222 COVID-19 vaccine. Measured with immunoSEQ multiplex PCR; TCRdb has only the in-frame clones, and not every one. Found here are 160,000 or so clones, around 87% of them singletons; the top ten hold around 4.5%. Germline V lookup: CDR1 LGHDT, CDR2 YNNKEL (reference sequence). The ends lost 4 bases at V and 7 bases at J; junction bases unmatched: 5. This CDR3 comprises 13 residues. V is TRBV3-1 (or the pseudogene TRBV3-2) and J is TRBJ1-1; TRBD1 matches 8 bases. Sequences were derived from peripheral blood, sampled 28 days after the second AZD1222 dose. The receptor comes from an adult who received the AZD1222 COVID-19 vaccine. CDR3 in amino acids: CASSPWTGSEAFF. Here the CDR3 DNA reads TGTGCCAGCAGCCCCTGGACAGGGAGTGAAGCTTTCTTT.